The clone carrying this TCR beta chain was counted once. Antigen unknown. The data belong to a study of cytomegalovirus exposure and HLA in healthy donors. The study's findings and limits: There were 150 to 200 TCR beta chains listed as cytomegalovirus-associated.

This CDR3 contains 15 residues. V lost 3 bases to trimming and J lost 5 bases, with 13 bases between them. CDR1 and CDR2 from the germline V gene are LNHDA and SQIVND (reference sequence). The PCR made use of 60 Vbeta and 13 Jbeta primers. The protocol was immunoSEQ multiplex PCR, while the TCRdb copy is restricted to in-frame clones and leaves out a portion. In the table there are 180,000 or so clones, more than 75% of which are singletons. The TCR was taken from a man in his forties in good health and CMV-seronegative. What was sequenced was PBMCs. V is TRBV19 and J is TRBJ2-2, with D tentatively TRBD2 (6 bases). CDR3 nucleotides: TGTGCCAGTAGTATGGGTCTAGCGTCGACCGGGGAGCTGTTTTTT. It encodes CASSMGLASTGELFF.